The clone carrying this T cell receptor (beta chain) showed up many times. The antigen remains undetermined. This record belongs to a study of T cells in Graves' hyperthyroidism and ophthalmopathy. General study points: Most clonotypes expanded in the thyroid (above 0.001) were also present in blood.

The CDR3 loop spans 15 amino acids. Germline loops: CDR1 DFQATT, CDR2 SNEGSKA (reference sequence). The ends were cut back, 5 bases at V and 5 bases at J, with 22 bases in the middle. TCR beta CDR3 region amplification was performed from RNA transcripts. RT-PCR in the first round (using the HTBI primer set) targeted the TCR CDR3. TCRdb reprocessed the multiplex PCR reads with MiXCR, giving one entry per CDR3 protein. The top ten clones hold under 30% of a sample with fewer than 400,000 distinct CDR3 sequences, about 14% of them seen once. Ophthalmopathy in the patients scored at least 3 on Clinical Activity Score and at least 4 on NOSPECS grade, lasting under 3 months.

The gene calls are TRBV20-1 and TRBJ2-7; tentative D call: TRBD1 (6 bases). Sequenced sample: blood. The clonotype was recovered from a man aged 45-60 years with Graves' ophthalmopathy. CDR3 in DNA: TGCAGTGCTGAGAACCGGGCGCGGGCAGGGGACGAGCAGTACTTC. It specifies CSAENRARAGDEQYF.